The source of this T cell receptor (beta chain) is a study of shared clonotypes between healthy human individuals (dated by TCRdb to the early 2020s). Describing the broader study: The cohort comprised a couple of women and three men aged 18 to 49 years. For each donor, three plates each were used for CD4 naive and CD4 memory, two plates were used for CD8 naive, and one plate was used for CD8 memory. To estimate repertoire size and how much clonotype sharing occurs between individuals, the study deeply sequenced the blood TCR repertoires of a handful of healthy adults. Different laboratories and diverse techniques were used to prepare libraries and sequence TCR repertoires, to increase sequencing depth and limit assay-specific biases. Leukapheresis yielded between about 0.9 and 8.9 billion PBMCs per donor.

CD8 naive samples were CD45RO-negative cells positively selected for CCR7, giving a CD45RA+CCR7+ population that excluded TemRA cells. The donors were healthy, HIV-negative adults with no recently reported acute infections or vaccinations. All donors were Caucasian adults living in Nashville, Tennessee, USA. After blood collection by leukapheresis, PBMCs were isolated using Ficoll-Histopaque density gradient centrifugation and then cryopreserved in the vapor phase of liquid nitrogen. Analytical flow cytometry was used to check the purity and quantity of each magnetically sorted T cell population. Genomic DNA was isolated from each sorted fraction and quantified by UV absorbance on a Nanodrop 2000c. On this clone itself: This receptor's antigen is unknown. Base quality data are lacking; no much larger clone is found one base away.

There are 15 amino acids in the CDR3, from cysteine to phenylalanine inclusive. The only DNA kept is the CDR3, 45 bases in frame from the first base. Between the V and J ends, shortened by 4 bases and 0 bases respectively, the junction contains 12 bases. Taken from the germline V gene, the CDR1 and CDR2 loops are MDHEN and SYDVKM. What the authors observed across the whole study: Across four donors, around 5% of naive CD4, approximately 3.5% of naive CD8, approximately 2.5% of memory CD4, and roughly 0.41% of memory CD8 clonotypes were shared. Sampling was restricted to blood, and TCR repertoires in tissues likely differ from the TCR repertoires found in blood. Incomplete sequencing was indicated by rarefaction of sorted-subset datasets, despite the large sequencing depth. Larger estimated clonotype richness was generally found for naive subsets than for memory subsets. Pairwise subsampling led to the expectation that sequencing depth would affect the degree of clonotype sharing among donors. Because the study included only a small number of donors, the genetic and exposure-history diversity represented was limited. Clonotypes shared by all four sorted-subset donors showed higher generation probabilities than non-shared clonotypes.

TCR CDR3 regions were amplified from genomic DNA by multiplex PCR using the deep immunoSEQ assay. Extracted genomic DNA from each cell subset was spread evenly across all wells of several immunoSEQ 96-well plates, with each plate serving as a replicate. For sorted subsets, each replicate PCR was loaded with approximately 200 ng genomic DNA, equivalent to 25,000 to 30,000 T cell genomes. The purified libraries were quantified using a Qubit 3.0 fluorometer, sized with a Bioanalyzer 2100, and then quantified again using the KAPA Library Quantification kit. Every immunoSEQ 96-well plate was sequenced on a separate single-read 150-cycle Illumina NextSeq 550 flow cell. Processing in the source paper ran as follows. Because only junctional sequences without quality scores were contained in the immunoSEQ output, filtering matching that applied to full-length reads could not be performed. To assign V/J genes and CDR3, sequences were annotated using PyIR, a Python wrapper for IgBLAST v1.9, with IMGT germline references. Reads with weak V/J assignments (E-value above 1e-6), missing CDR3, stop codons, out-of-frame junctions, or ambiguous translated residues were removed. V3J clonotypes were defined as sequences sharing the same inferred V gene, J gene, and CDR3 amino acid sequence. Percentage overlap between repertoires was calculated by dividing the number of shared unique clonotypes by the size of the smaller repertoire. Richness of each repertoire was evaluated using RTK rarefaction, the Chao1 estimator, and Recon v2.1 estimates of unobserved clonotypes. Generation probabilities were computed with OLGA for all TCRbeta clonotypes obtained by the gDNA method from several donors. TCRdb took over this immuneACCESS table, retaining in-frame rearrangements with V and J assigned. Such tables are incomplete; in checked studies, under half of the missing clones stem from an unresolved V gene, and the remainder is unexplained. The V and J calls and clone size come from that table; D and trimming were worked out from the DNA. The sample records hundreds of thousands of clones, 95% to 96% of which are singletons. The ten most abundant clones make up 0.11% of the sample.

Input material: naive CD8+ T cells sorted from blood. This specimen's cell subset or site label, per the study, means: CD45RA+CCR7+. The chain was built from TRBV28 and TRBJ1-1; TRBD1 could be the D gene, as 6 bases match. This receptor was identified in a woman in her 30s in good health. The DNA sequence reads TGTGCCAGCAGTTCCCCCGGACAGATGAACACTGAAGCTTTCTTT. Its protein product is CASSSPGQMNTEAFF.